Below are 30 T cell receptor beta chains sequenced from a single sample in a study of T cell responses to AZD1222 COVID-19 vaccine. Sequencing was performed with immunoSEQ multiplex PCR; in TCRdb, only in-frame clones are kept and a portion is missing. The data show about 99,000 clones, around 90% seen once. Specimen: peripheral blood, collected on day 0 of AZD1222 vaccination. The receptor source for this set is an adult in good health.

The rearrangement uses TRBV24-1 and TRBJ2-2, with TRBD2 matching over 8 bases. Germline lookup yields CDR1 KGHDR and CDR2 SFDVKD. CDR3 length: 16 amino acids. Losses at the gene ends were 1 base for V and 5 bases for J; bases not matched to a gene: 5. DNA of the CDR3: TGTGCCACCAGTGATTTTAGGGGGACTAGTACCGGGGAGCTGTTTTTT. It is translated as CATSDFRGTSTGELFF.

The rearrangement uses TRBV9 and TRBJ2-1; 10 nucleotides line up with TRBD1. Germline V lookup: CDR1 SGDLS, CDR2 YYNGEE. This CDR3 is 15 amino acids long. Losses at the gene ends were 3 bases for V and 5 bases for J; bases not matched to a gene: 5. The CDR3 DNA reads as TGTGCCAGCAGCGCCCGGGACAGGGGCAACAATGAGCAGTTCTTC. Protein: CASSARDRGNNEQFF.

This chain uses TRBV29-1 with TRBJ1-2; D might be TRBD1 (6 bases). The V end was cut by 7 bases, the J end by 2 bases, with 14 bases between. The CDR3 is made up of 13 amino acids. Germline V gene sequence: CDR1 SQVTM, CDR2 ANQGSEA. The CDR3 loop is CSAATGANYGYTF. For the CDR3, the DNA is TGCAGCGCCGCGACAGGAGCGAACTATGGCTACACCTTC.

This clone has a handful of counts. This chain connects TRBV3-1 (or the pseudogene TRBV3-2) to TRBJ2-7; TRBD2 agrees at 7 bases. With 4 bases clipped from V and 2 bases from J, the junction kept 11 bases outside the gene matches. This CDR3 is 16 amino acids long. CDR1 LGHDT and CDR2 YNNKEL come from the germline V gene (reference sequence). CDR3 bases: TGTGCCAGCAGCCCACAGGCTAGCGGACCCCCCTACGAGCAGTACTTC. This translates into CASSPQASGPPYEQYF.

The rearrangement links TRBV21-1 to TRBJ2-1. TRBV21-1 is a pseudogene. This CDR3 has 14 residues. Here the CDR3 DNA reads TGTGCCAGCACCCCAGGAGAAGGCTACAATGAGCAGTTCTTC. It specifies CASTPGEGYNEQFF.

The chain carries TRBV4-2 and TRBJ2-5; TRBD2 matches 10 bases. The CDR3 is 15 residues long. V was clipped by 4 bases and J by 3 bases; unmatched bases: 5. CDR1 and CDR2 from the germline V gene are LGHNA and YNFKEQ. Here the CDR3 DNA reads TGTGCCAGCAGCCTGACCCTAGCGGGGGAAGAGACCCAGTACTTC. It yields the protein CASSLTLAGEETQYF.

This chain connects TRBV19 to TRBJ1-1, with 7 bases identical to TRBD1. This CDR3 is 12 amino acids long. V trimming: 3 bases; J trimming: 5 bases; junction bases outside the gene matches: 0. The germline V gene encodes CDR1 LNHDA and CDR2 SQIVND (reference sequence). The CDR3 DNA follows: TGTGCCAGTAGTATGGGACAGACTGAAGCTTTCTTT. The encoded protein is CASSMGQTEAFF.

This clone is a singleton in its sample. The J gene is TRBJ1-5, the V gene TRBV4-2; no reliable D call. Trimming stripped 5 bases from V and 1 base from J, with 12 bases between. The CDR3 is made up of 15 amino acids. Germline-derived CDR1 and CDR2 are LGHNA and YNFKEQ. The chain's CDR3 is CASSGEAGSNQPQHF. CDR3 bases: TGTGCCAGCAGCGGGGAGGCAGGAAGCAATCAGCCCCAGCATTTT.

The rearrangement uses TRBV4-3 and TRBJ1-4; tentative D call: TRBD1 (6 bases). Germline loops: CDR1 LGHNA, CDR2 YSLEER. This CDR3 comprises 16 residues. V was pared by 0 bases and J by 6 bases, with 14 bases between. CDR3 DNA: TGCGCCAGCAGCCAAGACCTCAGGGGAGTTGATGAAAAACTGTTTTTT. Its protein product is CASSQDLRGVDEKLFF.

This sequence joins TRBV19 and TRBJ2-5; TRBD2 aligns across 10 bases. The CDR3 extends over 16 amino acids. With 3 bases clipped from V and 1 base from J, the junction kept 5 bases outside the gene matches. Germline V gives CDR1 LNHDA, CDR2 SQIVND (reference sequence). The CDR3 DNA sequence: TGTGCCAGTAGTATCTCCCAGCGGGGGGGCCAAGAGACCCAGTACTTC. Protein product: CASSISQRGGQETQYF.

This clone was seen only once. V is TRBV3-1 (or the pseudogene TRBV3-2) and J is TRBJ1-5; D perhaps matches TRBD1 (5 bases). There are 13 residues in the CDR3. V lost 5 bases to trimming and J lost 4 bases, with 9 bases between them. Germline V CDR1 and CDR2: LGHDT, YNNKEL (reference sequence). The CDR3 is CASSTTVNQPQHF. The CDR3 DNA is TGTGCCAGCAGCACGACAGTAAATCAGCCCCAGCATTTT.

V gene TRBV11-3 combines with J gene TRBJ1-3; D gene unclear. The length of the CDR3 is 13 residues. Trimming left V 3 bases short and J 5 bases short, with 8 bases between. Germline CDR1 SGHNT, CDR2 YENEEA. The CDR3 loop is CASSFFMRNTIYF. DNA for the CDR3: TGTGCCAGCAGCTTCTTCATGCGAAACACCATATATTTT.

The chain links TRBV7-3 to TRBJ2-7; D not resolved. Germline loops: CDR1 SGHTA, CDR2 FQGTGA. CDR3 size: 13 residues. V dropped 1 base and J dropped 2 bases, with 6 bases sitting between them. Here the CDR3 reads CASSLRSTYEQYV. The CDR3 bases are TGTGCCAGCAGCTTAAGGTCCACCTACGAGCAGTACGTC.

The CDR3 nucleotides read TGTGCCAGCAGCTCCGACAGGAACTACACAGATACGCAGTATTTT. This sequence encodes CASSSDRNYTDTQYF. This sequence joins TRBV7-9 and TRBJ2-3; D might be TRBD1 (6 bases). From germline, CDR1 is SEHNR and CDR2 FQNEAQ (reference sequence). This CDR3 region has 15 residues. Between the trimmed V and J ends, which lost 4 bases and 2 bases, there was a span of 13 bases.

The V gene is TRBV14, the J gene TRBJ2-2; 10 bases are shared with TRBD2. The length of the CDR3 is 18 residues. The germline gives CDR1 SGHDN, CDR2 FVKESK. Losses at the gene ends were 0 bases for V and 1 base for J; bases not matched to a gene: 5. Here the CDR3 DNA reads TGTGCCAGCAGCCAAGACCCAACTAGCGGGGTGAACACCGGGGAGCTGTTTTTT. Encoded protein: CASSQDPTSGVNTGELFF.

In DNA, the CDR3 is TGTGCCAGCACGAAGCGGGGGGCATTCAATGAGCAGTTCTTC. It encodes CASTKRGAFNEQFF. This chain connects TRBV27 to TRBJ2-1; 9 bases line up with TRBD2. This CDR3 region has 14 residues. V was clipped by 7 bases and J by 6 bases; unmatched bases: 7. Germline CDR1 and CDR2: MNHEY and SMNVEV (reference sequence).

This clone was counted a single time. The chain recombines TRBV7-3 with TRBJ2-1; the D gene is possibly TRBD1 (5 bases). The CDR3 spans 13 residues. Germline values: CDR1 SGHTA, CDR2 FQGTGA. Trimming took off 1 base at V and 5 bases at J, with 6 bases between the two ends. This CDR3 is CASSLNRHNEQFF. For the CDR3, the DNA is TGTGCCAGCAGCTTAAACAGGCACAATGAGCAGTTCTTC.

The chain couples TRBV27 to TRBJ1-5; no clear D. Germline CDR1 is MNHEY and CDR2 is SMNVEV (reference sequence). The CDR3 totals 14 residues. V lost 2 bases and J lost 0, with 5 bases in between. The CDR3 DNA reads as TGTGCCAGCAGTTTACGGGATAGCAATCAGCCCCAGCATTTT. Its protein product is CASSLRDSNQPQHF.

The rearrangement links TRBV7-9 to TRBJ1-1, with D possibly TRBD1 on 6 matching bases. The CDR3 loop spans 15 amino acids. V shed 5 bases and J shed 1 base, with 14 bases lying between them. Germline lookup yields CDR1 SEHNR and CDR2 FQNEAQ (reference sequence). CDR3 DNA sequence: TGTGCCAGCAGCGGGTACAGGGACGGGAACACTGAAGCTTTCTTT. It yields the protein CASSGYRDGNTEAFF.

The genes are TRBV29-1 and TRBJ2-1; D is undetermined. V dropped 0 bases and J dropped 6 bases, with 15 bases sitting between them. This CDR3 has 15 residues. Germline V gene sequence: CDR1 SQVTM, CDR2 ANQGSEA. The DNA for the CDR3 is TGCAGCGTTGAAGATCTTAAAGAAATCTCCAATGAGCAGTTCTTC. This sequence encodes CSVEDLKEISNEQFF.

The chain joins TRBV6-5 to TRBJ1-3; possible D gene TRBD1, 5 bases. The V and J ends lost 5 bases and 4 bases respectively, with 12 bases between them. The germline V gene encodes CDR1 MNHEY and CDR2 SVGAGI. CDR3 size: 14 residues. CDR3 amino acids: CASSPGEGGNTIYF. The CDR3 DNA reads as TGTGCCAGCAGTCCGGGGGAGGGCGGAAACACCATATATTTT.

This clone was observed a single time. The chain employs TRBV12-3 or TRBV12-4 and TRBJ1-2, with D possibly matching TRBD1 (6 bases). The V end lost 8 bases, the J end lost 8 bases, and 12 bases lay between the germline ends. The CDR3 is 11 residues long. The CDR3: CASASRGGYTF. CDR3 in DNA: TGTGCCAGCGCATCCAGGGGCGGCTACACCTTC.

This clone was recorded only once. The genes are TRBV29-1 and TRBJ2-1, with 11 nucleotides matching TRBD2. Germline V gene lookup returns CDR1 SQVTM and CDR2 ANQGSEA. V lost 6 bases, J lost 10 bases, and 14 bases stayed unmatched. The CDR3 is 15 amino acids. The CDR3 spells CSVQIGLAGAGEQFF. The DNA of the CDR3 is TGCAGCGTACAGATAGGACTAGCGGGCGCAGGCGAGCAGTTCTTC.

This clone was detected once. This chain links TRBV3-1 (or the pseudogene TRBV3-2) with TRBJ1-4; D possibly corresponds to TRBD1 (5 bases). CDR3 size: 15 residues. The germline V and J ends were trimmed by 4 bases and 9 bases, with 18 bases remaining between them. The V gene's germline CDR1 is LGHDT and CDR2 YNNKEL (reference sequence). The chain's CDR3 is CASSLTGTVNQKLFF. DNA for the CDR3: TGTGCCAGCAGCCTCACCGGGACGGTGAATCAAAAACTGTTTTTT.

The CDR3 DNA sequence: TGCAGCGTTGTAGGCCTGGGGACTACCGACTACGAGCAGTACTTC. It codes for CSVVGLGTTDYEQYF. The chain has TRBV29-1 and TRBJ2-7; 7 nucleotides line up with TRBD2. V was pared by 4 bases and J by 3 bases, with 12 bases of the junction left unmatched. CDR3 length: 15 amino acids. The germline gives CDR1 SQVTM, CDR2 ANQGSEA.

DNA of the CDR3: TGTGCTAGTGGTTTGGTGTTCTGGGGGGGGGCAGGGAATCAGCCCCAGCATTTT. As protein: CASGLVFWGGAGNQPQHF. The chain couples TRBV12-5 to TRBJ1-5; tentatively, D is TRBD1 (6 bases). Trimming removed 0 bases at V and 4 bases at J, with 19 bases between. Per the germline V gene, CDR1 is LGHNT and CDR2 is FRNRAP. The CDR3 extends over 18 amino acids.

This clone was detected once. The genes are TRBV7-6 and TRBJ2-7; D gene ambiguous. With 4 bases removed from V and 2 bases from J, the gap between germline ends came to 3 bases. Looked up from germline, CDR1 is SGHVS and CDR2 is FNYEAQ. The CDR3 has 11 residues. This CDR3 reads CASSSTYEQYV. Here the CDR3 DNA reads TGTGCCAGCAGCTCCACCTACGAGCAGTACGTC.

This CDR3 reads CASSPGTILYGYTF. For the CDR3, the DNA is TGTGCCAGCAGCCCAGGGACCATTTTATATGGCTACACCTTC. V and J are TRBV11-3 and TRBJ1-2; D is possibly TRBD1 (5 bases). The V end lost 5 bases, the J end lost 5 bases, and 15 bases lay between the germline ends. CDR3 size: 14 residues. The V gene's germline CDR1 is SGHNT and CDR2 YENEEA.

This chain uses TRBV9 with TRBJ2-5, with D unresolved. V lost 0 bases, J lost 2 bases, and 11 bases lay in between. The germline CDR1 and CDR2 sequences are SGDLS and YYNGEE. This CDR3 is built from 15 residues. CDR3 sequence (DNA): TGTGCCAGCAGCGTAGATCACACACAACAAGAGACCCAGTACTTC. Its translation is CASSVDHTQQETQYF.

CDR3 nucleotide sequence: TGTGACGGAGGGACTAGCGGGAACAATGAGCAGTTCTTC. It encodes CDGGTSGNNEQFF. This chain connects TRBV12-3 or TRBV12-4 to TRBJ2-1; TRBD2 matches at 13 bases. The CDR3 loop spans 13 amino acids.